These T cell receptor beta chains were read from a single sample in a study of T-cell reconstitution after alpha-beta-depleted transplantation in children. MiXCR, run by TCRdb on the PCR reads, gives a single entry per CDR3 protein. The sample carries about 830,000 distinct CDR3 sequences, around 17% recorded once. Sample: PBMCs, mostly from graft donor cells, taken 360 days after TCRalphabeta/CD19-depleted stem cell transplant. Receptors were obtained from a male patient aged 5 to 17 who had a stem cell transplant for acute lymphoblastic leukemia, so the T cells may come from the graft donor. The CDR3 runs from the conserved cysteine through the conserved F or W. The order of the fields is V gene, D gene, J gene, CDR3 length, clone size, CDR3 DNA, CDR3 protein. D genes are given only for firm matches. Not every row has a clone size; where given, it reads once, few, many or a size class.

V: TRBV20-1
D: TRBD1
J: TRBJ2-3
length: 14
size: few
DNA: TGCAGTGCTGCGGACAGGGCAAACACAGATACGCAGTATTTT
CDR3: CSAADRANTDTQYF

V: TRBV6-5
D: TRBD2
J: TRBJ2-7
length: 15
size: -
DNA: TGTGCCAGCAGTTACCGGACTAGCGGGGCCTACGAGCAGTACTTC
CDR3: CASSYRTSGAYEQYF

V: TRBV20-1
D: TRBD2
J: TRBJ2-1
length: 15
size: many
DNA: TGCAGTGCTAGAGACGCTAGCGGGACCTACAATGAGCAGTTCTTC
CDR3: CSARDASGTYNEQFF

V: TRBV5-1
D: TRBD1
J: TRBJ1-6
length: 16
size: -
DNA: TGCGCCAGCAGCTTGGTTTCGGGGACAGAGAGGTCACCCCTCCACTTT
CDR3: CASSLVSGTERSPLHF

V: TRBV12-5
D: -
J: TRBJ2-7
length: 13
size: -
DNA: TGTGCTAGTTCGCGGGACCCACCCTACGAGCAGTACTTC
CDR3: CASSRDPPYEQYF

V: TRBV25-1
D: -
J: TRBJ2-3
length: 15
size: many
DNA: TGTGCCAGCAGTGAATACGAGGGAGGTACAGATACGCAGTATTTT
CDR3: CASSEYEGGTDTQYF

V: TRBV3-1
D: TRBD1
J: TRBJ1-3
length: 16
size: few
DNA: TGTGCCAGCAGCCGCTCACAGGGGACAATAGGAAACACCATATATTTT
CDR3: CASSRSQGTIGNTIYF

V: TRBV7-6
D: -
J: TRBJ1-3
length: 19
size: -
DNA: TGTGCCAGCAGCTTAGTTTTGGTTAACCTCATTAGCTCTGGAAACACCATATATTTT
CDR3: CASSLVLVNLISSGNTIYF

V: TRBV4-1
D: TRBD2
J: TRBJ2-7
length: 16
size: -
DNA: TGCGCCAGCAGCCAATCGGGACTAGCGGGAGAAGTTCCGCAGTACTTC
CDR3: CASSQSGLAGEVPQYF

V: TRBV12-3/TRBV12-4
D: TRBD1
J: TRBJ2-5
length: 16
size: few
DNA: TGTGCCAGCAGTTCCCGGGGACAGGGGACACAAGAGACCCAGTACTTC
CDR3: CASSSRGQGTQETQYF

V: TRBV5-6
D: -
J: TRBJ1-5
length: 15
size: -
DNA: TGTGCCAGCAGCTTGACACGGGTAAACAATCAGCCCCAGCATTTT
CDR3: CASSLTRVNNQPQHF

V: TRBV6-1
D: -
J: TRBJ2-3
length: 14
size: few
DNA: TGTGCCAGCAGGTCCCGACCCAGCACAGATACGCAGTATTTT
CDR3: CASRSRPSTDTQYF

V: TRBV6-6
D: TRBD2
J: TRBJ2-7
length: 13
size: once
DNA: TGTGCCAGCAGTTACGAGGGACTAGATCAGCAGTACTTC
CDR3: CASSYEGLDQQYF

V: TRBV6-5
D: TRBD1
J: TRBJ2-3
length: 14
size: -
DNA: TGTGCCACCCGACTACAGGGGGCGCGAGATACGCAGTATTTT
CDR3: CATRLQGARDTQYF

V: TRBV20-1
D: -
J: TRBJ1-3
length: 14
size: -
DNA: TGCAGTGCTGGACCCGGGGCCCGTGGAAACACCATATATTTT
CDR3: CSAGPGARGNTIYF

V: TRBV3-1
D: TRBD2
J: TRBJ2-7
length: 15
size: few
DNA: TGTGCCAGCAGTGATCTTAGCGGGAGTAGCTACGAGCAGTACTTC
CDR3: CASSDLSGSSYEQYF

V: TRBV12-3/TRBV12-4
D: -
J: TRBJ2-5
length: 14
size: few
DNA: TGTGCCAGCAGTTTAAGGGGGTGGGGAGAGACCCAGTACTTC
CDR3: CASSLRGWGETQYF

V: TRBV4-2
D: TRBD1
J: TRBJ2-4
length: 17
size: few
DNA: TGTGCCAGCAGCCGATTAGGACAGGGATCTACCAAAAACATTCAGTACTTC
CDR3: CASSRLGQGSTKNIQYF

V: TRBV3-1
D: -
J: TRBJ2-5
length: 11
size: -
DNA: TGTGCCAGCAGCCAAGAGACAACCCAGTACTTC
CDR3: CASSQETTQYF

V: TRBV7-2
D: -
J: TRBJ2-5
length: 16
size: -
DNA: TGTGCCAGCAGCTTCTCCTGGGCGGGCCCCGGTCTGGCCCAGTACTTC
CDR3: CASSFSWAGPGLAQYF

V: TRBV4-1
D: TRBD1
J: TRBJ1-1
length: 18
size: -
DNA: TGCGCCAGCAGCAATCGACAGGGGGCGCGGGCGGGGGACACAGAAGCTTTCTTT
CDR3: CASSNRQGARAGDTEAFF

V: TRBV15
D: TRBD2
J: TRBJ2-7
length: 14
size: few
DNA: TGTGCCACCAGCGCCGGACTAGTTTCCTACGAGCAGTACTTC
CDR3: CATSAGLVSYEQYF

V: TRBV13
D: -
J: TRBJ2-1
length: 15
size: many
DNA: TGTGCCAGCAGCTTAGGAGGACGGGCTTCCAATGAGCAGTTCTTC
CDR3: CASSLGGRASNEQFF

V: TRBV9
D: -
J: TRBJ2-3
length: 17
size: few
DNA: TGTGCCAGCAGCCTAACGGGCCCTAGCGTTGGGACAGATACGCAGTATTTT
CDR3: CASSLTGPSVGTDTQYF

V: TRBV21-1
D: -
J: TRBJ1-1
length: 15
size: -
DNA: TGTGCCAGCAGCGCCCGGGACAGGGGGCGCGGTGAAGCTTTCTTT
CDR3: CASSARDRGRGEAFF

V: TRBV5-1
D: -
J: TRBJ2-3
length: 14
size: -
DNA: TGCGCCAGCAGGACAACAGGGAGCACAGATACGCAGTATTTT
CDR3: CASRTTGSTDTQYF

V: TRBV12-3/TRBV12-4
D: TRBD1
J: TRBJ2-3
length: 16
size: few
DNA: TGTGCCAGCAGGACCAACCGGGACAGGGTGTCGGATACGCAGTATTTT
CDR3: CASRTNRDRVSDTQYF

V: TRBV20-1
D: -
J: TRBJ2-3
length: 15
size: -
DNA: TGCAGTGCTAAGGCCGCGGGGAGGATTACAGATACGCAGTATTTT
CDR3: CSAKAAGRITDTQYF

V: TRBV12-3/TRBV12-4
D: -
J: TRBJ1-5
length: 15
size: -
DNA: TGTGCCAGCAGTTTAGTGGCCCACCTAAATCAGCCCCAGCATTTT
CDR3: CASSLVAHLNQPQHF

V: TRBV29-1
D: -
J: TRBJ2-7
length: 14
size: -
DNA: TGCAGCGTTGAGACGGGTGACCAATCCTACGAGCAGTACTTC
CDR3: CSVETGDQSYEQYF

V: TRBV12-3/TRBV12-4
D: TRBD1
J: TRBJ1-2
length: 14
size: few
DNA: TGTGCCAGCGCCCCGGGGACAGGGGGCCGAGGCTACACCTTC
CDR3: CASAPGTGGRGYTF

V: TRBV5-6
D: TRBD1
J: TRBJ2-7
length: 16
size: -
DNA: TGTGCCAGCAGCTTCGAGGGACAGGGAATCTCCTACGAGCAGTACTTC
CDR3: CASSFEGQGISYEQYF

V: TRBV6-5
D: TRBD2
J: TRBJ2-2
length: 19
size: -
DNA: TGTGCCAGCAGTTACTCGGGGAGTCGAGTAGCGGGAGTGGGCGGGGAGCTGTTTTTT
CDR3: CASSYSGSRVAGVGGELFF

V: TRBV5-1
D: -
J: TRBJ1-2
length: 15
size: -
DNA: TGCGCCAGCAGGGAGACAAGGGACGTCAACTATGGCTACACCTTC
CDR3: CASRETRDVNYGYTF

V: TRBV29-1
D: -
J: TRBJ1-1
length: 12
size: many
DNA: TGCAGCGTTCAGGGTTGGAACACTGAAGCTTTCTTT
CDR3: CSVQGWNTEAFF

V: TRBV5-1
D: -
J: TRBJ2-7
length: 16
size: few
DNA: TGCGCCAGCAGCCCGGGCTTAGGGCAGGTACTCTACGAGCAGTACTTC
CDR3: CASSPGLGQVLYEQYF

V: TRBV29-1
D: -
J: TRBJ2-3
length: 15
size: -
DNA: TGCAGCGTTGAAGGTGGAACTCCTACCACAGATACGCAGTATTTT
CDR3: CSVEGGTPTTDTQYF

V: TRBV29-1
D: -
J: TRBJ2-4
length: 13
size: few
DNA: TGCAGCGTTGAAGGGCGGACCAAAAACATTCAGTACTTC
CDR3: CSVEGRTKNIQYF

V: TRBV20-1
D: -
J: TRBJ1-1
length: 14
size: -
DNA: TGCAGTGCTGACACGCCGGGGGGGGCAGGAGAAGCTTTCTTT
CDR3: CSADTPGGAGEAFF

V: TRBV12-3/TRBV12-4
D: -
J: TRBJ1-2
length: 14
size: many
DNA: TGTGCCAGCAGTTTACGGCATTCTAACTATGGCTACACCTTC
CDR3: CASSLRHSNYGYTF

V: TRBV27
D: -
J: TRBJ2-3
length: 16
size: few
DNA: TGTGCCAGCAGTTTATTCATCGGGAGTCGCACAGATACGCAGTATTTT
CDR3: CASSLFIGSRTDTQYF

V: TRBV20-1
D: -
J: TRBJ1-2
length: 13
size: -
DNA: TGCAGTGCCGCCGCAGGGACTGGGTATGGCTACACCTTC
CDR3: CSAAAGTGYGYTF